The 25 T cell receptor beta chains presented below share a single source sample, sequenced in a study of spatial heterogeneity in lung cancer. Specified time point: blood at routine non-recurrence follow-up after resection. The study sequenced unsorted whole RNA from tumor, nontumor lung or frozen PBMC. TCRdb passed the 5' RACE reads through MiXCR, listing each CDR3 protein once. Of about 120,000 distinct CDR3 sequences in the sample, 12% were seen once. Material: PBMCs, obtained at follow-up. Every receptor here comes from a male donor with early-stage non-small cell lung cancer.

CDR3 nucleotide sequence: TGTGCCAGTAGGCGGGACAGGGGGATTCAGCCCCAGCATTTT. It encodes CASRRDRGIQPQHF. The J gene is TRBJ1-5, the V gene TRBV19, with 11 nucleotides matching TRBD1. The length of the CDR3 is 14 residues. J lost 6 bases, V lost 6 bases, and 4 bases had no gene match. The germline V gene has CDR1 LNHDA and CDR2 SQIVND (reference sequence).

The gene calls are TRBV20-1 and TRBJ2-3; the D gene is possibly TRBD1 (5 bases). This CDR3 spans 13 amino acids. CDR1 and CDR2 from the germline V gene are DFQATT and SNEGSKA (reference sequence). CDR3 DNA sequence: TGCAGCCCTCAAGGACACGGCACAGATACGCAGTATTTT. It specifies CSPQGHGTDTQYF.

This clonotype was picked up a small number of times. The rearrangement joins TRBV4-3 to TRBJ1-5; unclear D gene. This CDR3 contains 15 residues. Germline V gene sequence: CDR1 LGHNA, CDR2 YSLEER. The V end lost 0 bases, the J end lost 5 bases, and 11 bases lay between the germline ends. The CDR3 reads CASSQEGKTYQPQHF. CDR3 nucleotide sequence: TGCGCCAGCAGCCAAGAGGGGAAAACTTATCAGCCCCAGCATTTT.

This clonotype was recorded many times. V and J are TRBV5-4 and TRBJ2-7; D possibly matches TRBD1 or TRBD2 (5 bases each). This CDR3 region has 13 residues. V lost 4 bases and J 7 bases, leaving 15 bases between the germline ends. Germline V gene data show CDR1 as SGHNT and CDR2 as YYREEE (reference sequence). Here the CDR3 DNA reads TGTGCCAGCAGCCGGGACCCTTCGAGGGAGCAGTACTTC. Protein product: CASSRDPSREQYF.

This chain uses TRBV7-2 with TRBJ2-3, with a possible D match to TRBD2 (7 bases). Germline V gene lookup returns CDR1 SGHTA and CDR2 FQGNSA. This CDR3 is built from 14 residues. The V end was cut by 5 bases, the J end by 5 bases, with 14 bases between. The CDR3 protein is CASSAGGGVDTQYF. CDR3 coding DNA: TGTGCCAGCAGCGCGGGCGGGGGCGTAGATACGCAGTATTTT.

In this sample, this clonotype turned up a few times. The chain links TRBV3-1 to TRBJ2-3; D gene ambiguous. Germline V CDR1 and CDR2: LGHDT, YNNKEL (reference sequence). CDR3 length equals 13 residues. The ends were cut back, 4 bases at V and 4 bases at J, with 9 bases in the middle. In nucleotides, the CDR3 is TGTGCCAGCAGCCCGCGAATATCAGATACGCAGTATTTT. It is translated as CASSPRISDTQYF.

The chain joins TRBV20-1 to TRBJ1-5, with D hard to call. Germline V CDR1 and CDR2: DFQATT, SNEGSKA (reference sequence). The V end lost 1 base, the J end lost 3 bases, and 7 bases lay between the germline ends. This CDR3 has 13 amino acids. Here the CDR3 DNA reads TGCAGTGCTAGAGTACAAGACAATCAGCCCCAGCATTTT. It specifies CSARVQDNQPQHF.

The chain carries TRBV5-4 and TRBJ2-1; D possibly corresponds to TRBD1 (7 bases). Looked up from germline, CDR1 is SGHNT and CDR2 is YYREEE (reference sequence). CDR3 length: 15 residues. The CDR3 is CAGLMGGTDYNEQFF. The CDR3 region has the DNA TGTGCGGGTCTCATGGGCGGGACAGACTACAATGAGCAGTTCTTC.

This clonotype occurred a few times. The rearrangement links TRBV5-1 to TRBJ1-3; possible D gene TRBD1, 5 bases. Germline-derived CDR1 and CDR2 are SGHRS and YFSETQ. There are 15 residues in the CDR3. Trimming removed 6 bases at V and 0 bases at J, with 13 bases between. This chain's CDR3 is CASTGGGFSGNTIYF. CDR3 DNA sequence: TGCGCCAGCACCGGGGGTGGCTTCTCTGGAAACACCATATATTTT.

The J gene is TRBJ1-2, the V gene TRBV12-2. TRBV12-2 is tagged as a pseudogene. This CDR3 is built from 15 residues. The CDR3 nucleotides are TGTGCAAGTCGCTTAAATCGGCAGGATCACTATGGCTACACCTTC. As protein: CASRLNRQDHYGYTF.

The V gene is TRBV5-4, the J gene TRBJ1-2; 9 positions agree with TRBD1. The CDR3 runs 15 residues. V shed 4 bases, J shed 2 bases, and the junction held 6 bases outside the gene matches. Germline V gene lookup returns CDR1 SGHNT and CDR2 YYREEE (reference sequence). The CDR3 spells CASSQRTGDNYGYTF. CDR3 DNA sequence: TGTGCCAGCAGCCAGCGGACAGGGGACAACTATGGCTACACCTTC.

Many counts were recorded for this clonotype. The chain joins TRBV5-1 to TRBJ2-7; the D is unclear. The V gene's germline CDR1 is SGHRS and CDR2 YFSETQ. V lost 1 base to trimming and J lost 1 base, with 6 bases between them. The CDR3 runs to 13 residues. The CDR3 DNA sequence: TGCGCCAGCAGCTTGAGAATATCCTACGAGCAGTACTTC. As protein: CASSLRISYEQYF.

V usage is TRBV4-3 and J usage is TRBJ2-5; D remains ambiguous. This CDR3 has 15 amino acids. Deletions cut 0 bases from V and 7 bases from J, with 15 bases between. Germline V gene sequence: CDR1 LGHNA, CDR2 YSLEER. The chain's CDR3 is CASSQDPPPAGTQYF. CDR3 DNA: TGCGCCAGCAGCCAAGATCCGCCCCCCGCTGGGACCCAGTACTTC.

The chain employs TRBV7-8 and TRBJ2-7; either TRBD1 or TRBD2 may fit D (5 bases each). The length of the CDR3 is 18 residues. Germline assignment: CDR1 SGHVS and CDR2 FQNEAQ. V shed 3 bases and J shed 0 bases, with 21 bases lying between them. CDR3 region: CASSFRLRGRRLSYEQYF. In nucleotides, the CDR3 is TGTGCCAGCAGCTTTCGACTAAGGGGACGCAGGCTCTCCTACGAGCAGTACTTC.

The gene calls are TRBV19 and TRBJ2-7; D is perhaps TRBD1 (6 bases). From germline, CDR1 is LNHDA and CDR2 SQIVND (reference sequence). The CDR3 has 13 residues. Trimming shortened V by 8 bases and J by 2 bases, and 13 bases separated the two germline ends. CDR3 DNA sequence: TGTGCCAGTGGCCGGGACACAACCTACGAGCAGTACTTC. Amino acid sequence: CASGRDTTYEQYF.

This clonotype was seen a handful of times. The chain combines TRBV15 with TRBJ1-4, with 10 bases fitting TRBD1. The CDR3 consists of 15 residues. CDR1 and CDR2 (germline): LNHNV, YYDKDF (reference sequence). V lost 4 bases and J lost 8; bases outside the gene matches: 7. CDR3 sequence: CATSTDRGRNEKLFF. CDR3 coding DNA: TGTGCCACCAGCACCGACAGGGGGCGCAACGAAAAACTGTTTTTT. The variable domain in full, completed from reference TRBV15 and TRBJ1-4, reads DAMVIQNPRYQVTQFGKPVTLSCSQTLNHNVMYWYQQKSSQAPKLLFHYYDKDFNNEADTPDNFQSRRPNTSFCFLDIRSPGLGDTAMYLCATSTDRGRNEKLFFGSGTQLSVL.

The V and J genes are TRBV7-6 and TRBJ2-3; D uncertain. CDR1 and CDR2 (germline): SGHVS, FNYEAQ. V was shortened by 5 bases and J by 2 bases, with 8 bases between the two germline ends. The CDR3 has 13 amino acids. The CDR3 spells CASSPTHTDTQYF. CDR3 in DNA: TGTGCCAGCAGCCCAACCCACACAGATACGCAGTATTTT.

This clonotype turned up a few times. The chain uses TRBV28 and TRBJ1-3; D remains ambiguous. The CDR3 length is 14 residues. V lost 5 bases, J lost 4 bases, and 12 bases lay in between. Per the germline V gene, CDR1 is MDHEN and CDR2 is SYDVKM. The CDR3 DNA reads TGTGCCAGCAGTCCTTTCAAGAGCGGAAACACCATATATTTT. It translates to CASSPFKSGNTIYF. Complete variable domain (other parts from reference TRBV28 and TRBJ1-3): DVKVTQSSRYLVKRTGEKVFLECVQDMDHENMFWYRQDPGLGLRLIYFSYDVKMKEKGDIPEGYSVSREKKERFSLILESASTNQTSMYLCASSPFKSGNTIYFGEGSWLTVV.

This sequence joins TRBV9 and TRBJ1-5, with TRBD1 as a possible D gene (5 bases). Germline V gene data show CDR1 as SGDLS and CDR2 as YYNGEE. Trimming pared 3 bases from V and 5 bases from J, leaving 15 bases between. The length of the CDR3 is 15 residues. The CDR3 bases are TGTGCCAGCAGCGAACACGCCACAGGAGATCAGCCCCAGCATTTT. This translates into CASSEHATGDQPQHF. Supplemented by reference TRBV9 and TRBJ1-5, the full variable domain reads DSGVTQTPKHLITATGQRVTLRCSPRSGDLSVYWYQQSLDQGLQFLIQYYNGEERAKGNILERFSAQQFPDLHSELNLSSLELGDSALYFCASSEHATGDQPQHFGDGTRLSIL.

The rearrangement uses TRBV18 and TRBJ2-5; D possibly corresponds to TRBD1 (5 bases). The germline V and J ends were trimmed by 1 base and 4 bases, with 13 bases remaining between them. CDR3 length: 15 amino acids. The V gene's germline CDR1 is KGHSH and CDR2 LQKENI. The CDR3 spells CASSPQQLRGETQYF. The CDR3 bases are TGTGCCAGCTCACCACAACAGCTTAGGGGAGAGACCCAGTACTTC.

This clonotype was detected only a few times. The V call is TRBV2, the J call TRBJ1-5; maybe TRBD1 (5 bases). The V gene's germline CDR1 is SNHLY and CDR2 FYNNEI. The V gene lost 6 bases and the J gene lost 0 bases, with 18 bases spanning the gap. The CDR3 totals 17 residues. CDR3 sequence reads: CASSLEGPAISNQPQHF. CDR3 sequence (DNA): TGTGCCAGCAGCCTCGAGGGGCCAGCGATTAGCAATCAGCCCCAGCATTTT.

This clonotype was observed a few times. The V gene is TRBV28, the J gene TRBJ1-1, with TRBD1 identical over 11 bases. The trim removed 5 bases at V and 6 bases at J, leaving 8 bases unmatched. The CDR3 contains 15 residues. In germline, CDR1 is MDHEN, CDR2 SYDVKM. The CDR3 region has the DNA TGTGCCAGCAGTAGGACAGGGGGCCTTCTCGCTGAAGCTTTCTTT. It translates to CASSRTGGLLAEAFF.

This clonotype was recorded at least ten times. Compared with germline, one end of the junction differs, possibly owing to a read error. The J gene is TRBJ2-5, the V gene TRBV14; D tentatively reads TRBD1 or TRBD2 (6 bases each). This CDR3 has 14 residues. The germline V gene has CDR1 SGHDN and CDR2 FVKESK. CDR3 DNA sequence: TGTGCCAGCAGCAAGCTTGGACAGACGGGGGACCGGTGCTTC. Its translation: CASSKLGQTGDRCF.

This clonotype was detected only a few times. This chain connects TRBV6-6 to TRBJ2-1; 8 bases line up with TRBD2. Germline V gives CDR1 MNHNY, CDR2 SVGAGI (reference sequence). J was trimmed by 9 bases and V by 7 bases; bases with no gene match: 14. This CDR3 has 15 amino acids. The CDR3 bases are TGTGCCAGCAAAGAAGCGGGAGAACTACTTGGTGAGCAGTTCTTC. The encoded protein is CASKEAGELLGEQFF.

The gene calls are TRBV9 and TRBJ2-2; the D gene is possibly TRBD1 (6 bases). The CDR3 covers 15 residues. CDR1 and CDR2 (germline): SGDLS, YYNGEE. The V and J ends lost 4 bases and 0 bases respectively, with 10 bases between them. This CDR3 is CASSQGHANTGELFF. As DNA, the CDR3 is TGTGCCAGCAGCCAGGGACACGCGAACACCGGGGAGCTGTTTTTT.